This TCR beta chain was found in a study of human T cells and chemical hapten exposure. Study-level information: Patch tests of 0.01% DPC on the upper back were read at 6 days. Study observations and caveats: Significantly more large CDR3 similarity clusters arose among expanded TCRs than among controls.

Time point: patch test 1, 2 weeks after DPC sensitization. Treatment indicated: therapeutic diphenylcyclopropenone sensitization with weekly scalp DPC. The study extracted total RNA from unfractionated whole blood. This clonotype was picked up a small number of times. Its antigen is undetermined. Unique molecular identifiers were linked by the library to individual cDNA molecules. TCRdb fed the RACE reads into MiXCR, producing one record per CDR3 protein. The sample lists about 99,000 distinct CDR3 sequences; over 10% were seen once. Germline V lookup: CDR1 KGHSH, CDR2 LQKENI. The CDR3 covers 14 residues. The germline V and J ends were trimmed by 4 bases and 0 bases, with 9 bases remaining between them.

Sequenced material: whole blood, taken in connection with sensitization to the hapten diphenylcyclopropenone (DPC). The TCR originated in a woman aged 40 to 55 with alopecia areata. Some clones in this sample may be carry-over from other donors' samples. The chain combines TRBV18 with TRBJ1-1; D remains ambiguous. This CDR3 reads CASSRRDMNTEAFF. The CDR3 DNA follows: TGTGCCAGCTCACGTAGGGATATGAACACTGAAGCTTTCTTT.